This entry features one TCR beta chain sequence. Its antigen remains unknown. Some clones are missing from TCRdb's copy, which holds only in-frame ones; the method was immunoSEQ multiplex PCR. The sample lists about 350,000 clones, about 89% seen once, with approximately 5% in the top ten. The treatment: over 15 received Ad26.COV2.S at low or high dose, single or two shots; several received placebo; per-sample allocation not given. Sampling occurred on day 63 after the first vaccine or placebo injection. Wuhan-strain SARS-CoV-2 spike was expressed by the Ad26 vector that made up the vaccine. These data are taken from a study of Ad26.COV2.S vaccination and SARS-CoV-2 variants. General study findings and limits: Participants in the vaccine arm had higher spike-specific TCR breadth; placebo recipients had lower. Across vaccine and placebo recipients, the breadth of non-spike TCRs was similar.

This TCR was sampled from a person between 18 and 65 years old who received the Ad26.COV2.S COVID-19 vaccine or a placebo. Sequenced material: peripheral blood, taken in a trial of Ad26.COV2.S vaccine versus placebo.

This CDR3 reads CASSTLDLLYGYTF. CDR3 bases: TGTGCCAGCAGCACTCTGGACCTCCTCTATGGCTACACCTTC. This chain uses TRBV7-9 with TRBJ1-2; D is ambiguous. The CDR3 is 14 residues long. Germline V gene lookup returns CDR1 SEHNR and CDR2 FQNEAQ (reference sequence). Trimming left V 5 bases short and J 4 bases short, with 14 bases between.